The next 30 T cell receptor beta chains were all read from a single sample in a study of OX40 agonist ivuxolimab in advanced cancers. Repertoires were generated with immunoSEQ multiplex PCR, while TCRdb's copy carries only in-frame clones and drops some. The sample has tens of thousands of clones; 80% to 90% are singletons. The sample in question was CD4+ or CD8+ T cells sorted from blood, obtained in a trial of the OX40 agonist ivuxolimab. These receptors came from an adult with an advanced solid tumor such as melanoma, head and neck, liver or kidney cancer.

CDR3 region: CASSSQTTDGYTF. Written as DNA, the CDR3 is TGTGCCAGCTCATCTCAAACGACGGATGGCTACACCTTC. The rearrangement uses TRBV18 and TRBJ1-2, with D hard to call. The CDR3 spans 13 residues. Germline values: CDR1 KGHSH, CDR2 LQKENI. Trimming removed 5 bases from V and 6 bases from J, with 13 bases in between.

The V and J genes are TRBV4-1 and TRBJ1-1; no firm D call. The CDR3 is made up of 14 amino acids. CDR1 and CDR2 from the germline V gene are MGHRA and YSYEKL. Trimming removed 0 bases from V and 8 bases from J, with 13 bases in between. CDR3 sequence: CASSQDSLPGEAFF. CDR3 nucleotides: TGCGCCAGCAGCCAAGATTCTCTCCCGGGAGAAGCTTTCTTT.

CDR3 amino acids: CASSPSGNTIYF. The DNA for the CDR3 is TGTGCCAGTAGTCCCTCTGGAAACACCATATATTTT. The chain recombines TRBV19 with TRBJ1-3; D is uncertain. V lost 5 bases, J lost 0 bases, and 2 bases lay in between. This CDR3 spans 12 amino acids. CDR1 is LNHDA, CDR2 SQIVND, per germline (reference sequence).

The chain uses TRBV6-5 and TRBJ2-1, with D tentatively TRBD1 (5 bases). The V end was cut by 5 bases, the J end by 8 bases, with 10 bases between. Germline V gene sequence: CDR1 MNHEY, CDR2 SVGAGI. The CDR3 length is 12 residues. The CDR3: CASSQSGYEQFF. In nucleotides, the CDR3 is TGTGCCAGCAGTCAATCAGGGTATGAGCAGTTCTTC.

V gene TRBV6-5 combines with J gene TRBJ2-3, with a possible D match to TRBD2 (6 bases). The CDR3 covers 14 residues. The V gene lost 4 bases and the J gene lost 5 bases, with 13 bases spanning the gap. Germline V gives CDR1 MNHEY, CDR2 SVGAGI. CDR3 nucleotide sequence: TGTGCCAGCAGTTTAGGAGGGGCGGGAGATACGCAGTATTTT. As protein: CASSLGGAGDTQYF.

As regards this clone: The identical CDR3 is also encoded by other nucleotide sequences in the sample. This chain uses TRBV15 with TRBJ2-3; TRBD1 might be the D (6 bases). The V gene lost 0 bases and the J gene lost 3 bases, with 7 bases spanning the gap. The CDR3 is 14 amino acids. Germline CDR1 LNHNV, CDR2 YYDKDF (reference sequence). Written as DNA, the CDR3 is TGTGCCACCAGCAGAGATAGGGGGACAGATACGCAGTATTTT. It codes for CATSRDRGTDTQYF.

The chain uses TRBV11-1 and TRBJ1-4; D is undetermined. The CDR3 extends over 12 amino acids. The V gene's germline CDR1 is SGHAT and CDR2 FQDESV (reference sequence). V lost 5 bases and J lost 10, with 11 bases in between. The CDR3 nucleotides are TGTGCCAGCAGCATCCTCGGAGGAAAACTGTTTTTT. This gives the protein CASSILGGKLFF.

This clone was recorded a few times. V and J are TRBV7-2 and TRBJ2-2; TRBD2 aligns across 9 bases. The junction had 11 bases not matched to a gene; V was cut back by 5 bases and J by 7 bases. The germline CDR1 and CDR2 sequences are SGHTA and FQGNSA. The CDR3 consists of 16 residues. This CDR3 reads CASSPRASGIGGELFF. Here the CDR3 DNA reads TGTGCCAGCAGCCCCCGAGCTAGCGGGATTGGCGGGGAGCTGTTTTTT.

This clone was found a few times. The chain links TRBV9 to TRBJ2-1; 8 nucleotides align to TRBD1. The CDR3 is 15 amino acids. Germline V gene lookup returns CDR1 SGDLS and CDR2 YYNGEE. With V trimmed by 3 bases and J by 3 bases, 5 bases remained unmatched. The CDR3 reads CASSGDRGLYNEQFF. CDR3 in DNA: TGTGCCAGCAGCGGAGACAGGGGACTCTACAATGAGCAGTTCTTC.

The chain recombines TRBV23-1 with TRBJ1-6; D not certain. TRBV23-1 is annotated as an ORF whose role is uncertain. Deletions cut 0 bases from V and 8 bases from J, with 11 bases between. CDR3 length: 15 amino acids. The CDR3 loop is CASSQSALLDSPLHF. As DNA, the CDR3 is TGCGCCAGCAGTCAATCCGCGCTCTTGGATTCACCCCTCCACTTT.

The rearrangement links TRBV11-2 to TRBJ2-5; a weak D match, TRBD1 (5 bases). Germline assignment: CDR1 SGHAT and CDR2 FQNNGV. The CDR3 loop spans 15 amino acids. Trimming removed 5 bases at V and 0 bases at J, with 13 bases between. CDR3 sequence reads: CASSPLDSDQETQYF. The CDR3 DNA is TGTGCCAGCAGCCCACTCGACAGTGACCAAGAGACCCAGTACTTC.

The chain links TRBV7-9 to TRBJ1-2; possibly TRBD1 for D (5 bases). This CDR3 contains 14 residues. CDR1 is SEHNR and CDR2 is FQNEAQ in the germline V gene (reference sequence). Trimming took off 4 bases at V and 3 bases at J, with 12 bases between the two ends. DNA of the CDR3: TGTGCCAGCAGCTATCTCGGGGGGGACTATGGCTACACCTTC. Translating gives CASSYLGGDYGYTF.

The table lists this clone with a few counts. The CDR3 DNA follows: TGTGCCAGCGGCCAAGGGCAGGGGGCCGGTCAGCCCCAGCATTTT. Its translation is CASGQGQGAGQPQHF. This chain joins TRBV5-5 and TRBJ1-5; 8 positions agree with TRBD1. The CDR3 loop spans 15 amino acids. Germline trimming cut 7 bases from V and 6 bases from J; bases unmatched to any gene: 12. Germline V CDR1 and CDR2: SGHKS, YYEKEE (reference sequence).

The genes are TRBV30 and TRBJ2-2, with D unresolved. CDR3 length equals 15 residues. Germline CDR1 and CDR2: GTSNPN and SVGIG (reference sequence). V shed 0 bases and J shed 6 bases, with 14 bases lying between them. The CDR3 is CAWSVLSHPPGELFF. The CDR3 DNA follows: TGTGCCTGGAGTGTACTGAGCCATCCGCCCGGGGAGCTGTTTTTT.

The chain joins TRBV5-1 to TRBJ1-2; D unclear. With 0 bases removed from V and 0 bases from J, the gap between germline ends came to 15 bases. There are 17 residues in the CDR3. Germline CDR1 and CDR2: SGHRS and YFSETQ. The CDR3 protein is CASSLGASIVANYGYTF. The CDR3 region has the DNA TGCGCCAGCAGCTTGGGGGCCTCTATAGTGGCTAACTATGGCTACACCTTC. Supplemented by reference TRBV5-1 and TRBJ1-2, the full variable domain reads KAGVTQTPRYLIKTRGQQVTLSCSPISGHRSVSWYQQTPGQGLQFLFEYFSETQRNKGNFPGRFSGRQFSNSRSEMNVSTLELGDSALYLCASSLGASIVANYGYTFGSGTRLTVV.

The V call is TRBV5-1, the J call TRBJ2-5; 7 bases align to TRBD1. The trim removed 4 bases at V and 3 bases at J, leaving 6 bases unmatched. From germline, CDR1 is SGHRS and CDR2 YFSETQ. The CDR3 runs to 14 residues. The CDR3 is CASSNTGAEETQYF. The CDR3 nucleotides are TGCGCCAGCAGCAACACAGGGGCCGAAGAGACCCAGTACTTC.

The chain employs TRBV11-3 and TRBJ2-2; 8 positions match TRBD1. This CDR3 comprises 14 residues. V shed 1 base, J shed 6 bases, and the junction held 1 base outside the gene matches. Per the germline V gene, CDR1 is SGHNT and CDR2 is YENEEA. The CDR3 here is CASSLAQGAGELFF. The CDR3 region has the DNA TGTGCCAGCAGCTTAGCACAGGGGGCCGGGGAGCTGTTTTTT.

The genes are TRBV28 and TRBJ1-4; 7 nucleotides line up with TRBD1. Germline V CDR1 and CDR2: MDHEN, SYDVKM. CDR3 size: 15 residues. J was trimmed by 7 bases and V by 5 bases; bases with no gene match: 10. Here the CDR3 reads CASSVYGTAGEKLFF. The CDR3 nucleotides read TGTGCCAGCAGTGTCTATGGGACAGCGGGTGAAAAACTGTTTTTT.

The chain links TRBV28 to TRBJ2-2; 8 bases fit TRBD2. J gave up 2 bases and V 6 bases, and 5 bases lay outside the gene matches. Germline CDR1 is MDHEN and CDR2 is SYDVKM. The CDR3 totals 15 residues. The CDR3 region has the DNA TGTGCCAGCAGCCCCCTAGCGGGTAACACCGGGGAGCTGTTTTTT. As protein: CASSPLAGNTGELFF.

J is TRBJ1-5 and V is TRBV28, with D perhaps matching TRBD1 (5 bases). Germline V CDR1 and CDR2: MDHEN, SYDVKM. CDR3 size: 13 residues. The ends were cut back, 11 bases at V and 6 bases at J, with 17 bases in the middle. CDR3 residues: CAGGLISGQPQHF. CDR3 coding DNA: TGTGCCGGGGGACTGATCTCGGGTCAGCCCCAGCATTTT.

This chain uses TRBV5-1 with TRBJ1-4; D unresolved. CDR3 size: 15 residues. CDR1 is SGHRS and CDR2 is YFSETQ in the germline V gene. The V and J ends lost 1 base and 0 bases respectively, with 7 bases between them. DNA for the CDR3: TGCGCCAGCAGCTTGAACAGTCCAACTAATGAAAAACTGTTTTTT. Amino acid sequence: CASSLNSPTNEKLFF.

The J gene is TRBJ2-5, the V gene TRBV10-3; 11 positions match TRBD2. CDR3 length: 14 residues. Per germline, CDR1 ENHRY and CDR2 SYGVKD. After removal of 3 bases from V and 5 bases from J, the junction contained 2 bases not matched to a gene. In nucleotides, the CDR3 is TGTGCCATCAGTGAAGCTAGCGGGGGGGAGACCCAGTACTTC. Translating it yields CAISEASGGETQYF.

This chain uses TRBV18 with TRBJ2-7; 8 positions agree with TRBD1. Trimming removed 3 bases from V and 5 bases from J; junction bases left unmatched: 6. CDR1 is KGHSH and CDR2 is LQKENI in the germline V gene. CDR3 length: 14 amino acids. The CDR3 loop is CASSPSTGGNEQYF. The CDR3 DNA reads TGTGCCAGCTCACCTTCCACAGGGGGAAACGAGCAGTACTTC.

As regards this clone: Other DNA variants within this sample encode the same CDR3. V usage is TRBV28 and J usage is TRBJ1-1; 11 bases agree with TRBD1. CDR3 size: 15 residues. Germline V gene lookup returns CDR1 MDHEN and CDR2 SYDVKM. The V segment lost 2 bases and the J segment 2 bases; nucleotides outside the gene matches: 1. DNA for the CDR3: TGTGCCAGCAGTTTAGGGACAGGGGGAAACACTGAAGCTTTCTTT. This translates into CASSLGTGGNTEAFF. The entire variable domain, with the rest obtained from reference TRBV28 and TRBJ1-1, is as follows: DVKVTQSSRYLVKRTGEKVFLECVQDMDHENMFWYRQDPGLGLRLIYFSYDVKMKEKGDIPEGYSVSREKKERFSLILESASTNQTSMYLCASSLGTGGNTEAFFGQGTRLTVV.

This CDR3 reads CASSYVREGNNEQFF. The CDR3, as DNA: TGTGCCAGTAGTTATGTGCGGGAGGGTAACAATGAGCAGTTCTTC. The chain recombines TRBV19 with TRBJ2-1; TRBD2 matches 9 bases. V gave up 5 bases and J gave up 5 bases; unmatched junction bases: 7. CDR3 size: 15 residues. CDR1 LNHDA and CDR2 SQIVND come from the germline V gene (reference sequence).

This sequence joins TRBV19 and TRBJ2-7; D gene ambiguous. Germline V gene lookup returns CDR1 LNHDA and CDR2 SQIVND (reference sequence). There are 15 residues in the CDR3. Trimming took 7 bases from V and 0 from J, leaving 16 bases between them. CDR3 sequence reads: CASMKAGRSSYEQYF. The CDR3 DNA reads TGTGCCAGTATGAAGGCAGGCCGGAGCTCCTACGAGCAGTACTTC. Combining the CDR3 with reference TRBV19 and TRBJ2-7 gives the whole variable domain DGGITQSPKYLFRKEGQNVTLSCEQNLNHDAMYWYRQDPGQGLRLIYYSQIVNDFQKGDIAEGYSVSREKKESFPLTVTSAQKNPTAFYLCASMKAGRSSYEQYFGPGTRLTVT.

The V call is TRBV18, the J call TRBJ2-7; TRBD2 matches 8 bases. The trim removed 2 bases at V and 5 bases at J, leaving 5 bases unmatched. CDR1 and CDR2 (germline): KGHSH, LQKENI. The CDR3 totals 14 residues. CDR3 loop: CASSPGREGNEQYF. DNA for the CDR3: TGTGCCAGCTCACCAGGACGGGAGGGCAACGAGCAGTACTTC.

The chain is built from TRBV6-5 and TRBJ2-5; no definite D call. In germline, CDR1 is MNHEY, CDR2 SVGAGI. Trimming left V 8 bases short and J 0 bases short, with 10 bases between. This CDR3 spans 13 amino acids. The DNA for the CDR3 is TGTGCCAGCTCTTACATGTACCAAGAGACCCAGTACTTC. This codes for CASSYMYQETQYF.

This sequence joins TRBV6-1 and TRBJ2-2, with a possible D match to TRBD1 (5 bases). Germline V gene sequence: CDR1 MNHNS, CDR2 SASEGT. The CDR3 runs to 14 residues. V lost 7 bases, J lost 2 bases, and 11 bases lay in between. The CDR3: CASKLDRNTGELFF. Written as DNA, the CDR3 is TGTGCCAGCAAGCTAGACAGAAACACCGGGGAGCTGTTTTTT.

Only a few counts were recorded for this clone. CDR3 nucleotides: TGTGCCAGCTCACCGGGACAGGGGGGACAGCCCCAGCATTTT. As protein: CASSPGQGGQPQHF. V gene TRBV18 combines with J gene TRBJ1-5, with TRBD1 matching over 11 bases. The trim removed 3 bases at V and 7 bases at J, leaving 2 bases unmatched. Germline CDR1 reads KGHSH; CDR2 reads LQKENI. The CDR3 consists of 14 residues.